The clone carrying this TCR beta chain was counted many times. Its antigen is as yet unknown. The CDR3 contains 15 residues. CDR1 MNHNS and CDR2 SASEGT come from the germline V gene. V lost 5 bases and J lost 8, with 18 bases in between. Unique molecular identifiers featured in how the TCRbeta library was prepared. TCRdb fed the PCR reads into MiXCR, producing one record per CDR3 protein. The data contain around 700,000 distinct CDR3 sequences, around 13% of them singletons. The sample belongs to a study of T-cell reconstitution after alpha-beta-depleted transplantation in children. Study-wide findings and caveats: At day 60, the high TCRbeta diversity found in some patients originated from recipient T cells and thymic progenitors that had survived. Counts and diversity of T cells one year after transplant came mostly from newly produced T cells. Where alpha-beta T cells came from about two months after transplant was reportedly several hundred expanded graft clones.

The clonotype comes from a girl aged 2 to 10 with congenital amegakaryocytic thrombocytopenia, due to receive a stem cell transplant. The sequencing here drew on PBMCs, taken before TCRalphabeta/CD19-depleted stem cell transplant. The rearrangement uses TRBV6-1 and TRBJ1-4, with a weak D call TRBD1 (6 bases). In nucleotides, the CDR3 is TGTGCCAGCAGTCCGCAGGGGAATCGTGACGAAAAACTGTTTTTT. Amino acids: CASSPQGNRDEKLFF.